This TCR beta chain was obtained from a study of identical twins. Trimming at V came to 2 bases and at J to 3 bases, leaving 4 bases not matched to a gene. Germline V lookup: CDR1 MNHEY, CDR2 SVGAGI. CDR3 size: 15 residues. Each CDR3 protein is one row after TCRdb ran MiXCR on the 5' RACE reads. This table has fewer than 650,000 distinct CDR3 sequences, just over 7% appearing once. This sample was shared with a second study, whose subject was yellow fever vaccine responses in identical twins.

J is TRBJ1-3 and V is TRBV6-5; 7 positions agree with TRBD1. The sequence came from a woman aged 18-35 years in good health. The sample comprised PBMCs. The CDR3 protein is CASSYRAGGGNTIYF. The CDR3 DNA sequence: TGTGCCAGCAGTTACCGGGCAGGGGGTGGAAACACCATATATTTT.